This T cell receptor beta chain came from a study of T cell repertoires in cytomegalovirus infection. As for the study in general: CMV epitopes used comprised recently identified HLA-C-restricted ones and well-studied HLA-B-restricted ones. TCR beta signatures that were public indicated CMV infection and matching HLA type. Study findings and constraints: The ex vivo response showed dominance by HLA-C-restricted CMV-specific TCR beta clonotypes.

The trim removed 5 bases at V and 5 bases at J, leaving 2 bases unmatched. The length of the CDR3 is 13 residues. Germline V gene sequence: CDR1 SEHNR, CDR2 FQNEAQ (reference sequence). Points on this clonotype: As yet, its antigen is unknown.

One entry per CDR3 protein results from TCRdb running MiXCR on the reads. The sample holds roughly 120,000 distinct CDR3 sequences, roughly 31% seen once. The genes are TRBV7-9 and TRBJ2-1, with 8 bases that match TRBD1. The sequence came from a human donor in good health (CMV status not recorded). Some clones in this sample may be carry-over from other donors' samples. Source: CD8+ T cells from cultured PBMCs, taken from culture after CMV antigen stimulation. CDR3 loop: CASSGQGNNEQFF. The CDR3 DNA reads TGTGCCAGCAGCGGACAGGGTAACAATGAGCAGTTCTTC.